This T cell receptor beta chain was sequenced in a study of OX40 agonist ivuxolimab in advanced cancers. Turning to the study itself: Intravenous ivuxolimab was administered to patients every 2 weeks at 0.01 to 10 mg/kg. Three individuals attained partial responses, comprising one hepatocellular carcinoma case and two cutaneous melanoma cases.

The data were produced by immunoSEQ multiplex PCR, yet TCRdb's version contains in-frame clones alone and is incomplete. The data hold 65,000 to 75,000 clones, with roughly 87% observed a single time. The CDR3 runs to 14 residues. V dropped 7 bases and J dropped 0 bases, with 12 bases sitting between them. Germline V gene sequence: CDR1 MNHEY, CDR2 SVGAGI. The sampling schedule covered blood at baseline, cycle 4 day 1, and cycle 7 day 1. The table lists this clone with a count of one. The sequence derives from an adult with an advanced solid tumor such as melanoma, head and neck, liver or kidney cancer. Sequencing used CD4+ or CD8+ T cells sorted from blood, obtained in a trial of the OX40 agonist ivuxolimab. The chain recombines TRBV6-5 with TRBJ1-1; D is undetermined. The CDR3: CASTPPGVNTEAFF. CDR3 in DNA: TGTGCCAGCACCCCCCCGGGAGTGAACACTGAAGCTTTCTTT.